These 13 T cell receptor beta chains share one sample of origin, sequenced in a study of technical replicates of blood from a handful of donors. Using immunoSEQ multiplex PCR, the repertoire was profiled, and TCRdb retains in-frame clones only, with some absent. The sample records nearly 95,000 clones, 90% to 97% being singletons. Sequencing was done on a sample of T cells isolated from PBMCs. Source of these receptors: a human donor in good health.

The rearrangement joins TRBV7-9 to TRBJ2-5; the match to TRBD2 covers 11 bases. Germline V lookup: CDR1 SEHNR, CDR2 FQNEAQ (reference sequence). CDR3 length equals 16 residues. The ends lost 4 bases at V and 4 bases at J; junction bases unmatched: 8. The chain's CDR3 is CASSSRTSGFGETQYF. The CDR3 DNA reads TGTGCCAGCAGCTCAAGGACTAGCGGGTTTGGAGAGACCCAGTACTTC.

The chain has TRBV13 and TRBJ2-7; 8 positions agree with TRBD1. Germline V gene lookup returns CDR1 PRHDT and CDR2 FYEKMQ (reference sequence). The length of the CDR3 is 17 residues. The trim removed 5 bases at V and 0 bases at J, leaving 12 bases unmatched. The CDR3 coding sequence is TGTGCCAGCAGCATACCGACAGGGGACGTTAGCTCCTACGAGCAGTACTTC. Its protein is CASSIPTGDVSSYEQYF.

V usage is TRBV18 and J usage is TRBJ2-5, with 9 positions matching TRBD2. This CDR3 is 14 amino acids long. After removal of 3 bases from V and 12 bases from J, the junction contained 11 bases not matched to a gene. The germline V gene has CDR1 KGHSH and CDR2 LQKENI. The CDR3 protein is CASSPELAGAGEYF. The CDR3 region has the DNA TGTGCCAGCTCACCGGAACTAGCGGGTGCGGGGGAGTACTTC.

The V call is TRBV25-1, the J call TRBJ1-2, with 9 bases lining up with TRBD1. Trimming at V came to 4 bases and at J to 10 bases, leaving 10 bases not matched to a gene. The germline V gene has CDR1 MGHDK and CDR2 SYGVNS. This CDR3 spans 14 amino acids. The chain's CDR3 is CASSGTGQGSSYTF. Here the CDR3 DNA reads TGTGCCAGCAGTGGGACGGGACAGGGATCCTCCTACACCTTC.

The chain uses TRBV7-9 and TRBJ2-3, with D hard to call. The CDR3 is made up of 15 amino acids. The V and J ends lost 5 bases and 6 bases respectively, with 18 bases between them. CDR1 is SEHNR, CDR2 FQNEAQ, per germline (reference sequence). CDR3 nucleotides: TGTGCCAGCAGCAAGAACGTTTTTCCTCGGGATACGCAGTATTTT. Amino acids: CASSKNVFPRDTQYF.

This clone showed up just once. V is TRBV4-1 and J is TRBJ2-2; D perhaps matches TRBD2 (5 bases). CDR1 and CDR2 (germline): MGHRA, YSYEKL. V lost 2 bases to trimming and J lost 5 bases, with 15 bases between them. The CDR3 runs to 16 residues. The CDR3 bases are TGCGCCAGCAGCCAACCCGCGGGCCCCCTTACCGGGGAGCTGTTTTTT. Translating it yields CASSQPAGPLTGELFF.

The rearrangement links TRBV9 to TRBJ2-7, with 8 bases matching TRBD2. The CDR3 consists of 15 residues. The V segment lost 3 bases and the J segment 7 bases; nucleotides outside the gene matches: 12. CDR1 SGDLS and CDR2 YYNGEE come from the germline V gene. This CDR3 is CASSERSGSPGEQYF. The CDR3 DNA sequence: TGTGCCAGCAGCGAGCGGAGCGGGAGTCCTGGGGAGCAGTACTTC.

About this clone: The identical CDR3 is also encoded by other nucleotide sequences in the sample. The chain recombines TRBV7-2 with TRBJ2-1, with 7 bases that match TRBD2. This CDR3 is built from 13 residues. Germline V lookup: CDR1 SGHTA, CDR2 FQGNSA. The junction had 3 bases not matched to a gene; V was cut back by 5 bases and J by 5 bases. The CDR3 region has the DNA TGTGCCAGCAGCCTAGGGACTAACAATGAGCAGTTCTTC. It is translated as CASSLGTNNEQFF.

This chain connects TRBV7-9 to TRBJ2-3; TRBD1 might be the D (5 bases). Germline V lookup: CDR1 SEHNR, CDR2 FQNEAQ (reference sequence). The CDR3 runs to 12 residues. The V gene lost 3 bases and the J gene lost 5 bases, with 6 bases spanning the gap. The CDR3 region is CASSFQGDTQYF. The CDR3 region has the DNA TGTGCCAGCAGCTTCCAGGGAGATACGCAGTATTTT.

J is TRBJ2-7 and V is TRBV27; possibly TRBD2 for D (5 bases). The CDR3 is made up of 15 amino acids. Deletions cut 5 bases from V and 0 bases from J, with 14 bases between. Germline V gene data show CDR1 as MNHEY and CDR2 as SMNVEV (reference sequence). CDR3 in DNA: TGTGCCAGCAGTCCCCGGGTAGGGAGCTCCTACGAGCAGTACTTC. The encoded protein is CASSPRVGSSYEQYF.

The chain has TRBV30 and TRBJ1-2; D is unclear. Per germline, CDR1 GTSNPN and CDR2 SVGIG (reference sequence). V was cut by 3 bases and J by 3 bases, with 11 bases left in between. The CDR3 loop spans 13 amino acids. DNA for the CDR3: TGTGCCTGGAGCCACAGAGGGTACTATGGCTACACCTTC. Translated: CAWSHRGYYGYTF.

The DNA of the CDR3 is TGTGCCAGCAGCTTGTCGAGCGCCTCCTACGAGCAGTACTTC. It yields the protein CASSLSSASYEQYF. V gene TRBV7-9 combines with J gene TRBJ2-7; no firm D call. The length of the CDR3 is 14 residues. Trimming stripped 3 bases from V and 0 bases from J, with 9 bases between. Germline V gene lookup returns CDR1 SEHNR and CDR2 FQNEAQ (reference sequence). The full variable domain, with the rest looked up from reference TRBV7-9 and TRBJ2-7, is DTGVSQNPRHKITKRGQNVTFRCDPISEHNRLYWYRQTLGQGPEFLTYFQNEAQLEKSRLLSDRFSAERPKGSFSTLEIQRTEQGDSAMYLCASSLSSASYEQYFGPGTRLTVT.

The chain recombines TRBV6-1 with TRBJ2-1; TRBD2 might be the D (5 bases). The CDR3 runs to 12 residues. Germline assignment: CDR1 MNHNS and CDR2 SASEGT. Deletions cut 7 bases from V and 8 bases from J, with 12 bases between. The CDR3 loop is CASTLAWDEQFF. The CDR3, as DNA: TGTGCCAGCACGCTAGCTTGGGATGAGCAGTTCTTC.